The entry below describes one T cell receptor (beta chain). Germline values: CDR1 SNHLY, CDR2 FYNNEI. Trimming cost V 9 bases and J 5 bases; bases outside gene matches: 6. CDR3 length: 13 amino acids. Methods used by the authors: By means of reference gene primer amplification, nucleated cell counts were estimated. Profiling relied on immunoSEQ multiplex PCR, and the TCRdb table lists in-frame clones only, not all of them. Clone size and V and J calls were adopted from that table, with D and trimming inferred from the DNA. Of 100,000 to 120,000 clones listed, 80% to 85% were seen once; the top ten hold 15%. The sample originates from a study of blood T cell repertoires in COVID-19. Overall study: Donors in the United States, Italy and Spain gave samples during acute or convalescent COVID-19.

The TCR sequence derives from a woman older than 75 with acute or convalescent COVID-19. Sequencing was carried out using peripheral blood. The genes are TRBV2 and TRBJ2-5; 10 bases are shared with TRBD2. In DNA, the CDR3 is TGTGCCAGTAAGCGGGAGGGCCCGGAGACCCAGTACTTC. Protein product: CASKREGPETQYF.